Listed below are T cell receptor beta chains from one sample, sequenced in a study of OX40 agonist ivuxolimab in advanced cancers. Profiled with immunoSEQ multiplex PCR; TCRdb holds only in-frame clones, not every one. The sample has more than 30,000 clones; roughly three quarters are singletons. Material: CD4+ or CD8+ T cells sorted from blood, obtained in a trial of the OX40 agonist ivuxolimab. The origin of the receptors is an adult with an advanced solid tumor such as melanoma, head and neck, liver or kidney cancer. Each CDR3 is given with its conserved first and last residue. D genes are given only for firm matches. The size of a clone is reported for some rows only, either as once, few or many, or as a class for expanded clones.

>TRBJ1-1|NA|TRBV5-4|NA
CASSLGGKWEAFF
TGTGCCAGCAGCTTGGGAGGGAAGTGGGAAGCTTTCTTT
>TRBJ2-7|NA|TRBV30|NA
CAWSVVQRSEQYF
TGTGCCTGGAGTGTAGTTCAGCGTAGCGAGCAGTACTTC
>TRBJ1-2|NA|TRBV29-1|NA
CSVGTGDFYGYTF
TGCAGCGTTGGGACGGGAGACTTCTATGGCTACACCTTC
>TRBJ1-2|NA|TRBV15|TRBD1
CATSSPVLTGGFYGYTF
TGTGCCACCAGCAGTCCAGTCCTGACAGGGGGTTTCTATGGCTACACCTTC
>TRBJ1-5|NA|TRBV30|NA
CAWSKTGNSNQPQHF
TGTGCCTGGAGCAAGACAGGTAATAGCAATCAGCCCCAGCATTTT
>TRBJ1-2|NA|TRBV2|NA
CASRTGSGVGYGYTF
TGTGCCAGCAGGACGGGCTCAGGGGTTGGCTATGGCTACACCTTC
>TRBJ1-6|NA|TRBV5-1|NA
CASSLLPGFLRYSPLHF
TGCGCCAGCAGCTTGCTCCCAGGGTTCTTACGGTATTCACCCCTCCACTTT
>TRBJ2-5|NA|TRBV30|TRBD2
CAWNMGLRGGAGTQYF
TGTGCCTGGAACATGGGACTACGCGGGGGGGCGGGGACCCAGTACTTC
>TRBJ1-2|once|TRBV25-1|TRBD1
CASSVAFTGTGFLGYTF
TGTGCCAGCAGTGTAGCATTCACCGGGACAGGGTTTTTAGGCTACACCTTC
>TRBJ2-1|NA|TRBV11-2|NA
CASSLVGSFTSSYNEQFF
TGTGCCAGCAGCTTAGTAGGCAGTTTTACTAGCTCCTACAATGAGCAGTTCTTC
>TRBJ2-5|NA|TRBV30|NA
CAWTQETQYF
TGTGCCTGGACCCAAGAGACCCAGTACTTC
>TRBJ1-2|NA|TRBV19|NA
CASSIDRQGPYGYTF
TGTGCCAGTAGTATAGATCGGCAGGGGCCCTATGGCTACACCTTC
>TRBJ1-1|NA|TRBV5-1|NA
CASSLVGGGDTEAFF
TGCGCCAGCAGCTTGGTAGGCGGAGGGGACACTGAAGCTTTCTTT
>TRBJ1-1|NA|TRBV29-1|NA
CSVDWGLNTEAFF
TGCAGCGTTGACTGGGGCTTGAACACTGAAGCTTTCTTT
>TRBJ2-7|NA|TRBV6-1|NA
CASSEGGLYEQYF
TGTGCCAGCAGTGAAGGAGGACTCTACGAGCAGTACTTC
>TRBJ2-1|NA|TRBV12-5|NA
CASALTGDYYNEQFF
TGTGCTAGTGCCCTGACAGGGGACTACTACAATGAGCAGTTCTTC
>TRBJ1-3|NA|TRBV5-6|NA
CASSLHIPGNTIYF
TGTGCCAGCAGCTTGCACATCCCTGGAAACACCATATATTTT
>TRBJ1-1|NA|TRBV27|TRBD1
CASSLAAGGNTEAFF
TGTGCCAGCAGTTTAGCGGCAGGGGGGAACACTGAAGCTTTCTTT
>TRBJ1-2|NA|TRBV7-8|TRBD1
CASSLSGGNYGYTF
TGTGCCAGCAGCTTATCAGGGGGTAACTATGGCTACACCTTC
>TRBJ1-6|medium-sized|TRBV19|TRBD1
CASSIAQGAFSPLHF
TGTGCCAGTAGTATAGCACAGGGGGCTTTTTCACCCCTCCACTTT
>TRBJ2-6|NA|TRBV15|NA
CATSRERFSGANVLTF
TGTGCCACCAGCAGAGAGCGCTTCTCTGGGGCCAACGTCCTGACTTTC
>TRBJ2-3|NA|TRBV19|TRBD1
CASSIPGQGTDTQYF
TGTGCCAGTAGTATTCCTGGACAGGGGACAGATACGCAGTATTTT
>TRBJ1-2|NA|TRBV4-1|NA
CASSQDILPGAVGYTF
TGCGCCAGCAGCCAAGATATCCTCCCGGGGGCGGTGGGCTACACCTTC
>TRBJ1-6|NA|TRBV10-3|TRBD1
CATQQGAIDSPLHF
TGTGCCACGCAACAGGGGGCAATCGATTCACCCCTCCACTTT
>TRBJ1-4|NA|TRBV6-1|TRBD1
CATLDRAKVEKLFF
TGTGCCACCCTGGACAGGGCGAAGGTTGAAAAACTGTTTTTT
>TRBJ1-6|NA|TRBV5-4|NA
CASSLAAGANNSPLHF
TGTGCCAGCAGCTTGGCGGCAGGGGCTAATAATTCACCCCTCCACTTT
>TRBJ1-6|NA|TRBV5-4|NA
CASSLGQNNSPLHF
TGTGCCAGCAGCTTGGGACAGAATAATTCACCCCTCCACTTT
>TRBJ1-1|NA|TRBV19|NA
CASSIERRGGSEDTEAFF
TGTGCCAGTAGTATAGAGCGCAGGGGTGGGTCAGAGGACACTGAAGCTTTCTTT
>TRBJ2-3|NA|TRBV5-1|NA
CASSKQSSYTDTQYF
TGCGCCAGCTCCAAACAGTCCTCTTACACAGATACGCAGTATTTT
>TRBJ1-4|once|TRBV7-9|TRBD1
CASSSWTGINEKLFF
TGTGCCAGCAGCTCGTGGACAGGGATTAATGAAAAACTGTTTTTT
>TRBJ2-3|once|TRBV9|TRBD2
CASSARGLGTDTQYF
TGTGCCAGCAGCGCCCGGGGACTAGGCACAGATACGCAGTATTTT
>TRBJ2-5|NA|TRBV4-1|NA
CASSQGGYWTQYF
TGCGCCAGCAGCCAAGGGGGCTACTGGACCCAGTACTTC
>TRBJ2-1|NA|TRBV5-4|TRBD2
CASSLVRRGGGSEQFF
TGTGCCAGCAGCTTGGTACGGCGGGGGGGCGGATCTGAGCAGTTCTTC
>TRBJ1-5|NA|TRBV19|NA
CASSTERWGNNQPQHF
TGTGCCAGTAGTACAGAAAGATGGGGAAACAATCAGCCCCAGCATTTT
>TRBJ1-3|NA|TRBV11-2|NA
CASSLAPAQGGNTIYF
TGTGCCAGCAGCTTAGCTCCGGCCCAGGGCGGAAACACCATATATTTT
>TRBJ1-2|NA|TRBV6-5|NA
CASRTEGSGYTF
TGTGCCAGCAGGACTGAGGGTTCTGGCTACACCTTC
>TRBJ1-5|NA|TRBV19|NA
CASSRQGNQPQHF
TGTGCCAGTAGTCGCCAGGGGAATCAGCCCCAGCATTTT
>TRBJ1-6|NA|TRBV4-2|NA
CASSQDKGSSYNSPLHF
TGTGCCAGCAGCCAAGATAAGGGAAGCTCCTATAATTCACCCCTCCACTTT
>TRBJ2-7|NA|TRBV30|NA
CASDRVRYEQYF
TGTGCCTCGGACAGAGTTCGCTACGAGCAGTACTTC
>TRBJ1-4|medium-sized|TRBV27|TRBD1
CASSPPIDSDRGIWSTNEKLFF
TGTGCCAGCAGTCCCCCCATCGATTCCGACAGGGGAATTTGGTCAACTAATGAAAAACTGTTTTTT
>TRBJ1-6|NA|TRBV9|TRBD1
CASSETTGSHSPLHF
TGTGCCAGCAGCGAGACGACAGGGTCGCATTCACCCCTCCACTTT
>TRBJ2-7|NA|TRBV27|NA
CASSSISGLIYGQYF
TGTGCCAGCAGTTCCATCTCGGGACTCATCTACGGGCAGTACTTC
>TRBJ1-4|NA|TRBV13|TRBD1
CASSYTRDRAHEKLFF
TGTGCCAGCAGCTATACCCGGGACAGGGCCCATGAAAAACTGTTTTTT
>TRBJ1-1|NA|TRBV5-4|TRBD1
CASSLLQGDTEAFF
TGTGCCAGCAGCTTGTTACAGGGGGACACTGAAGCTTTCTTT
>TRBJ2-4|NA|TRBV5-8|NA
CASSLGRPMAKNIQYF
TGTGCCAGCAGCCTGGGACGCCCGATGGCCAAAAACATTCAGTACTTC
>TRBJ2-7|NA|TRBV25-1|TRBD1
CASLDRVYEQYF
TGTGCCAGCTTAGACAGGGTCTACGAGCAGTACTTC
>TRBJ1-2|few|TRBV7-6|NA
CASSLGGTGGYTF
TGTGCCAGCAGCTTAGGAGGGACGGGCGGCTACACCTTC
>TRBJ1-2|NA|TRBV5-6|NA
CASSQADYGYTF
TGTGCCAGCAGCCAGGCGGACTATGGCTACACCTTC
>TRBJ2-7|NA|TRBV5-1|TRBD1
CASSPGQGPKEEQYF
TGCGCCAGCAGCCCGGGACAGGGCCCTAAGGAAGAGCAGTACTTC
>TRBJ2-7|NA|TRBV5-4|NA
CASSFKAGAQGSEQYF
TGTGCCAGCAGCTTTAAGGCTGGAGCTCAGGGGAGCGAGCAGTACTTC
>TRBJ2-3|NA|TRBV19|NA
CASTPGGTDTQYF
TGTGCCAGTACCCCTGGTGGCACAGATACGCAGTATTTT
>TRBJ1-2|NA|TRBV18|NA
CASSPVDTRGYTF
TGTGCCAGCTCACCAGTCGACACTAGAGGCTACACCTTC
>TRBJ1-5|NA|TRBV7-9|TRBD1
CASSRPGTENQPQHF
TGTGCCAGCAGTCGACCCGGGACAGAGAATCAGCCCCAGCATTTT
>TRBJ2-7|once|TRBV5-1|TRBD2
CASSLSLAGPTGYEQYF
TGCGCCAGCAGCTTATCTTTAGCGGGACCAACGGGCTACGAGCAGTACTTC
>TRBJ1-1|once|TRBV2|TRBD1
CASRGTGYLGAFF
TGTGCCAGCAGAGGGACAGGGTACTTGGGAGCTTTCTTT